These T cell receptor beta chains were read from a single sample in a study of Ad26.COV2.S vaccination and SARS-CoV-2 variants. Profiling relied on immunoSEQ multiplex PCR, and the TCRdb table lists in-frame clones only, not all of them. The sample contains some 520,000 clones, approximately 90% of which appear only once. Here the sequenced sample was peripheral blood, taken in a trial of Ad26.COV2.S vaccine versus placebo. The source of these receptors is a person aged 18-65 years who received the Ad26.COV2.S COVID-19 vaccine or a placebo. The CDR3 runs from the conserved cysteine through the conserved F or W.

V	J	CDR3
TRBV6-5	TRBJ1-5	CASRTGGSNQPQHF
TRBV25-1	TRBJ1-4	CASSELEKLFF
TRBV5-5	TRBJ1-4	CASSRQSATNEKLFF
TRBV19	TRBJ2-1	CASSPLGLAENEQFF
TRBV12-3/TRBV12-4	TRBJ1-5	CASSFSGEQPQHF
TRBV10-3	TRBJ1-3	CAIREDVNSGNTIYF
TRBV30	TRBJ1-2	CAWGPGLLHF
TRBV6-2/TRBV6-3	TRBJ2-6	CASSYLAGGPTSGANVLTF
TRBV27	TRBJ2-1	CASSLYGNGEQFF
TRBV19	TRBJ2-3	CASSSGRTDTQYF
TRBV20-1	TRBJ2-2	CSVAGGELFF
TRBV2	TRBJ2-3	CASSFSGSPDTQYF
TRBV24-1	TRBJ1-2	CATSDHLGHGYGYTF
TRBV6-6	TRBJ1-3	CATKEQGATIYF
TRBV24-1	TRBJ2-7	CATSDRGTSGSWGEQYF
TRBV2	TRBJ2-2	CASSGATANTGELFF
TRBV7-2	TRBJ2-7	CASSLGLAGLREQYF
TRBV27	TRBJ1-1	CASSDWVGGRTKAFF
TRBV15	TRBJ2-7	CATSRSISGGTYEQYF
TRBV5-1	TRBJ2-7	CASSFDRGRPYEQYF
TRBV30	TRBJ2-7	CAWEWGGGAYEQYF
TRBV5-1	TRBJ2-2	CASSSTGTANTGELFF
TRBV30	TRBJ2-7	CAWSVLSGPGEQYF
TRBV6-2/TRBV6-3	TRBJ2-7	CASSYSSRGSGANYEQYF